This T cell receptor (beta chain) appears in the sequencing data of a study of Ad26.COV2.S vaccination and SARS-CoV-2 variants. This clone was recorded only once. This sample's treatment: 15 to 20 received Ad26.COV2.S at low or high dose, single or two shots; about 5 received placebo; per-sample allocation not given. Day 63 after the first injection of vaccine or placebo was the sampling time. This adult donor, from Boston, was 18-55 years old. TCRdb's copy holds only in-frame clones and misses some; the assay was immunoSEQ multiplex PCR. The data contain 300,000 to 450,000 clones, about 85% of them singletons. The CDR3 covers 15 residues.

The TCR originated in a person aged 18-65 years who received the Ad26.COV2.S COVID-19 vaccine or a placebo. The chain links TRBV21-1 to TRBJ2-2; TRBD1 is taken as the D call from the table, unchecked against the DNA. TRBV21-1 is flagged as a pseudogene. This sample comprised peripheral blood, obtained in a trial of Ad26.COV2.S vaccine versus placebo. The CDR3 reads CASSKMNRNTGELFF. For the CDR3, the DNA is TGTGCCAGCAGCAAGATGAACAGAAACACCGGGGAGCTGTTTTTT.